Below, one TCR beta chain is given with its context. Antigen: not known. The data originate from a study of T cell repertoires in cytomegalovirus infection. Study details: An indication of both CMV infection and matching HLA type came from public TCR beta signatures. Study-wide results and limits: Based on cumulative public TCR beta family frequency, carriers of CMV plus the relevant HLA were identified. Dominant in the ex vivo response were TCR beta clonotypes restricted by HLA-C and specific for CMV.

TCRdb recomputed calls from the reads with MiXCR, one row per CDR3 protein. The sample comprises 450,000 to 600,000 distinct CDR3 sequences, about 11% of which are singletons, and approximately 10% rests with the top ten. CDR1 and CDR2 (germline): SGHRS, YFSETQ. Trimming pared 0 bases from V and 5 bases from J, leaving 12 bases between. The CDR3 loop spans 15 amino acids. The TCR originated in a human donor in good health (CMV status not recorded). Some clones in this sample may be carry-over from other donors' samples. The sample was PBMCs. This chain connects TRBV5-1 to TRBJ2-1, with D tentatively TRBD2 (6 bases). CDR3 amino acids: CASSLATGANNEQFF. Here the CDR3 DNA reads TGCGCCAGCAGCTTGGCCACGGGAGCCAACAATGAGCAGTTCTTC.